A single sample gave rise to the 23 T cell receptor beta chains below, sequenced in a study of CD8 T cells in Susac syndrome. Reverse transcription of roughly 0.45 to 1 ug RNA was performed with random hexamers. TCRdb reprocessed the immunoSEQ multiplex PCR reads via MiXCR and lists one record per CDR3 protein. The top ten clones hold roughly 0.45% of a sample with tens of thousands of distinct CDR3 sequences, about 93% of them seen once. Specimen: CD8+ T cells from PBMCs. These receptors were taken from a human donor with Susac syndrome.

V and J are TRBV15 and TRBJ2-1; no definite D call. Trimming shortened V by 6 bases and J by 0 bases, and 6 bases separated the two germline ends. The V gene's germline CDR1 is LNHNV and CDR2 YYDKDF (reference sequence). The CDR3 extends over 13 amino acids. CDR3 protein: CATSLVSYNEQFF. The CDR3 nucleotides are TGTGCCACCAGTCTGGTCTCCTACAATGAGCAGTTCTTC.

DNA of the CDR3: TGTGCCAGCAGTCAGACAGGGACCTATGGCTACACCTTC. Residues: CASSQTGTYGYTF. This chain uses TRBV27 with TRBJ1-2; 7 bases are a match to TRBD1. The CDR3 length is 13 residues. Germline assignment: CDR1 MNHEY and CDR2 SMNVEV (reference sequence). V lost 5 bases, J lost 4 bases, and 4 bases stayed unmatched.

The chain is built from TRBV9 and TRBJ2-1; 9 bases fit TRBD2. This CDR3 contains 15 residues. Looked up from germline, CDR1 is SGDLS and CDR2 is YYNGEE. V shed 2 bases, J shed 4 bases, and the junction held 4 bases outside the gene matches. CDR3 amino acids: CASSVSGGLYNEQFF. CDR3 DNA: TGTGCCAGCAGCGTGAGCGGGGGGCTGTACAATGAGCAGTTCTTC.

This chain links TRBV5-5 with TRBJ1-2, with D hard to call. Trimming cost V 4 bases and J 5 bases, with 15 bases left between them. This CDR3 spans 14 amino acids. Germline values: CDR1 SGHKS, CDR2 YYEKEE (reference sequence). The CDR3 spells CASSADSPGYGYTF. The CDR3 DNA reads TGTGCCAGCAGCGCAGATTCGCCCGGTTATGGCTACACCTTC.

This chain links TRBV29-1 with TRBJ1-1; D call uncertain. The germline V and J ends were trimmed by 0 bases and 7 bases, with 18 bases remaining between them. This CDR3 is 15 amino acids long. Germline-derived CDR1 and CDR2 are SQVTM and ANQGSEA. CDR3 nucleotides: TGCAGCGTTGAAGAAGGTGCCGCGCGGCCCTATGAAGCTTTCTTT. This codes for CSVEEGAARPYEAFF. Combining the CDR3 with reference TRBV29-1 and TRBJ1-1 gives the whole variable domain SAVISQKPSRDICQRGTSLTIQCQVDSQVTMMFWYRQQPGQSLTLIATANQGSEATYESGFVIDKFPISRPNLTFSTLTVSNMSPEDSSIYLCSVEEGAARPYEAFFGQGTRLTVV.

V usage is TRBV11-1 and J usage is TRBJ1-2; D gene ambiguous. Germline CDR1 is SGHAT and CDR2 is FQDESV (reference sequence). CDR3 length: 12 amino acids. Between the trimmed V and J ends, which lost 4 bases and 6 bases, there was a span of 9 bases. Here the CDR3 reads CASSSWRDGYTF. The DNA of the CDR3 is TGTGCCAGCAGCTCCTGGCGGGATGGCTACACCTTC.

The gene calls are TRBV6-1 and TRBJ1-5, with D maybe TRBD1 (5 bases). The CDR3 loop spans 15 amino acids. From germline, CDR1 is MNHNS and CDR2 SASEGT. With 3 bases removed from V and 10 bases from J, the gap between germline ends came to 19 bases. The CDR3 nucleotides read TGTGCCAGCAGTGAGGCTCCGGGACCCGAGGGACCCCAGCATTTT. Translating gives CASSEAPGPEGPQHF.

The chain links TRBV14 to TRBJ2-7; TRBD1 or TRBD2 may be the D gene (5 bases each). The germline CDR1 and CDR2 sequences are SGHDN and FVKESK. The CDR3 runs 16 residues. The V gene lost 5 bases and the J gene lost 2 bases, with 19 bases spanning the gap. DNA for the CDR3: TGTGCCAGCAGCGGACACACCGGGACGGCGACCTACGAGCAGTACTTC. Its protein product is CASSGHTGTATYEQYF.

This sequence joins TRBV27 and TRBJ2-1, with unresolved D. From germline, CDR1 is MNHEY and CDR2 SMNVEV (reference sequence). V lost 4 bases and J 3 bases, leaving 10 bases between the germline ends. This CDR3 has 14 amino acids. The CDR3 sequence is CASSYSDDYNEQFF. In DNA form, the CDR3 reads TGTGCCAGCAGTTACTCAGACGACTACAATGAGCAGTTCTTC.

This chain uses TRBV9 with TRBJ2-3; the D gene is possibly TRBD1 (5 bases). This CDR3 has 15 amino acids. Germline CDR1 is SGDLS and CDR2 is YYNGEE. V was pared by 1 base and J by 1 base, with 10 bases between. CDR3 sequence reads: CASSVTGVGTDTQYF. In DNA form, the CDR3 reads TGTGCCAGCAGCGTAACAGGAGTGGGCACAGATACGCAGTATTTT. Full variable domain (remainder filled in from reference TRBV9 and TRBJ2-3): DSGVTQTPKHLITATGQRVTLRCSPRSGDLSVYWYQQSLDQGLQFLIQYYNGEERAKGNILERFSAQQFPDLHSELNLSSLELGDSALYFCASSVTGVGTDTQYFGPGTRLTVL.

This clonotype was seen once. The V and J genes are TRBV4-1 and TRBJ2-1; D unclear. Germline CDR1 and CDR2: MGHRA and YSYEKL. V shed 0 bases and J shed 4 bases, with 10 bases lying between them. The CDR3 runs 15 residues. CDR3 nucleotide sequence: TGCGCCAGCAGCCAAGAGGGAAGGCAGTACAATGAGCAGTTCTTC. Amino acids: CASSQEGRQYNEQFF.

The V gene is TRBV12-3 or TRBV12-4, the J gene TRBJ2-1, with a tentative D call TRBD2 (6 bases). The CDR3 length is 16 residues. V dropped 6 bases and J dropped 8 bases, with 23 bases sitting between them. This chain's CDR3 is CASSEGTFTRVDEQFF. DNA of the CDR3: TGTGCCAGCAGCGAAGGGACTTTCACTCGGGTCGATGAGCAGTTCTTC.

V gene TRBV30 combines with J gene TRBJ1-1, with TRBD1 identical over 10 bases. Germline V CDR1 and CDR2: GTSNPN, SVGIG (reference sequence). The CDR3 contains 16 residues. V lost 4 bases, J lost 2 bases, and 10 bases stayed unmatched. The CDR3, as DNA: TGTGCCTGGACCTCCGGGACAGGGGTCGGAAACACTGAAGCTTTCTTT. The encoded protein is CAWTSGTGVGNTEAFF. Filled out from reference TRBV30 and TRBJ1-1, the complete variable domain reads SQTIHQWPATLVQPVGSPLSLECTVEGTSNPNLYWYRQAAGRGLQLLFYSVGIGQISSEVPQNLSASRPQDRQFILSSKKLLLSDSGFYLCAWTSGTGVGNTEAFFGQGTRLTVV.

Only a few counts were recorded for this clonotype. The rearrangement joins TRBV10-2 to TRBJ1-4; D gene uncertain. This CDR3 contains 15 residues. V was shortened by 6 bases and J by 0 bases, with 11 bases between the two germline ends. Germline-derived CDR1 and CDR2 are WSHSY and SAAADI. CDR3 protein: CASRRRAATNEKLFF. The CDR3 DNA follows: TGCGCCAGCAGGAGGAGAGCCGCAACTAATGAAAAACTGTTTTTT.

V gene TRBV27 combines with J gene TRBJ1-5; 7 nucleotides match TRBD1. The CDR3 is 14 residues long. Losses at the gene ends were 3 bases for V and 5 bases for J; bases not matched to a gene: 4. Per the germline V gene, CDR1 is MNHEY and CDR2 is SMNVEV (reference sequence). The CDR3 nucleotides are TGTGCCAGCAGTTTCTACAGGGGTGATCAGCCCCAGCATTTT. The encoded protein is CASSFYRGDQPQHF.

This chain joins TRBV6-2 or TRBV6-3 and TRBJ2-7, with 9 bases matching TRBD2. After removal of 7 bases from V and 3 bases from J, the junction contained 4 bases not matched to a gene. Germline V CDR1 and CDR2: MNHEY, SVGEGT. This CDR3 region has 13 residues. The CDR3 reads CASKASGDYEQYF. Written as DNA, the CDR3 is TGTGCCAGCAAGGCTAGCGGGGACTACGAGCAGTACTTC.

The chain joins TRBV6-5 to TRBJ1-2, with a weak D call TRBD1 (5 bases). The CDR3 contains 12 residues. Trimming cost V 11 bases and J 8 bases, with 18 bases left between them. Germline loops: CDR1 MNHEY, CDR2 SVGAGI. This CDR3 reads CASWQGSGGYTF. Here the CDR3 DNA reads TGTGCCTCCTGGCAGGGCAGCGGAGGCTACACCTTC.

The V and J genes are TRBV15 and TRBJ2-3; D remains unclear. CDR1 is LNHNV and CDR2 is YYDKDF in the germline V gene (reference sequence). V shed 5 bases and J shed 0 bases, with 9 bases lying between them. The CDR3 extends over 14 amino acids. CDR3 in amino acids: CATSVQISTDTQYF. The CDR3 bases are TGTGCCACCAGCGTACAGATTAGCACAGATACGCAGTATTTT. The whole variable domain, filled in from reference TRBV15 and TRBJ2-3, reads DAMVIQNPRYQVTQFGKPVTLSCSQTLNHNVMYWYQQKSSQAPKLLFHYYDKDFNNEADTPDNFQSRRPNTSFCFLDIRSPGLGDTAMYLCATSVQISTDTQYFGPGTRLTVL.

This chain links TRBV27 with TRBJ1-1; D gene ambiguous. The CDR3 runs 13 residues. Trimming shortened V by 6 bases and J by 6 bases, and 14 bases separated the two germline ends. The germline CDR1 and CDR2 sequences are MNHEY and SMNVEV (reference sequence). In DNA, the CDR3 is TGTGCCAGCAGCTTCGGAGTCTCAGCTGAAGCTTTCTTT. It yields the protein CASSFGVSAEAFF.

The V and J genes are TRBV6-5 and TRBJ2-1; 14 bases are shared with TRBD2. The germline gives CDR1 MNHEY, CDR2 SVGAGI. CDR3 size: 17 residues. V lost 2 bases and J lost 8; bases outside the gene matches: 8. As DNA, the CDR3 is TGTGCCAGCAGTTACCTCGGACTAGCGGGGGGTTCGGATGAGCAGTTCTTC. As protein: CASSYLGLAGGSDEQFF.

The chain's CDR3 is CASSQEFGLAGPYEQYF. The CDR3 nucleotides are TGCGCCAGCAGCCAAGAGTTTGGGCTAGCGGGACCCTACGAGCAGTACTTC. The rearrangement links TRBV4-3 to TRBJ2-7; TRBD2 matches 9 bases. This CDR3 spans 17 amino acids. The germline V gene encodes CDR1 LGHNA and CDR2 YSLEER. Losses at the gene ends were 0 bases for V and 2 bases for J; bases not matched to a gene: 8.

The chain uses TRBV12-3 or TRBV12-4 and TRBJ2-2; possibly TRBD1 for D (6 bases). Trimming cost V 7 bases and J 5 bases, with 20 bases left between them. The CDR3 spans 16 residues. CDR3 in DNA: TGTGCCAGCAAGGGGGTGGGAGTCCGGAGGACCGGGGAGCTGTTTTTT. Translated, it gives CASKGVGVRRTGELFF.

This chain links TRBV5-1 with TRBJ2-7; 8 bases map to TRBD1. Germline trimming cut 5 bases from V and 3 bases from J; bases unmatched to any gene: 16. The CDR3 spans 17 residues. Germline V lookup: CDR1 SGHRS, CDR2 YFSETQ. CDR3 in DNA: TGCGCCAGCAGTCGACGGACAGGGCTTGATGAGAACTACGAGCAGTACTTC. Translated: CASSRRTGLDENYEQYF.